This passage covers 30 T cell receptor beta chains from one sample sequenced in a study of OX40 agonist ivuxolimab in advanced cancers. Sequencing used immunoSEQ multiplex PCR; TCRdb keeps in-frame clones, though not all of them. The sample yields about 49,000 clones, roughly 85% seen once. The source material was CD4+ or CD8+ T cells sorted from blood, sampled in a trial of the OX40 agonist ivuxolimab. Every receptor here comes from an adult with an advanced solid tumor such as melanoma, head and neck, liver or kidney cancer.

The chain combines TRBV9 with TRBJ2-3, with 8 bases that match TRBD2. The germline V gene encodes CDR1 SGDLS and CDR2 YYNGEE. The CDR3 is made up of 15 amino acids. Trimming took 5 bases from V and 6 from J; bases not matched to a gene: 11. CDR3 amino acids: CASSGQAGGLDTQYF. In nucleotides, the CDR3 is TGTGCCAGCAGTGGTCAGGCGGGGGGCCTTGATACGCAGTATTTT.

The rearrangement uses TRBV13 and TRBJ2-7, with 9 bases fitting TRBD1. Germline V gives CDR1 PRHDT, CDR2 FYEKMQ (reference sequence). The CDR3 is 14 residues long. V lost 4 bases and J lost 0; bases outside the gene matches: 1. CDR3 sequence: CASSWGQGSYEQYV. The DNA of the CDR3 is TGTGCCAGCAGCTGGGGACAGGGCTCCTACGAGCAGTACGTC.

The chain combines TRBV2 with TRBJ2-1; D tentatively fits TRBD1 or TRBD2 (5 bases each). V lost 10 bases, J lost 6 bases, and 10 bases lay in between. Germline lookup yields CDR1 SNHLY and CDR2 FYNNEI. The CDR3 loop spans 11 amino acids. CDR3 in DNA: TGTGCCACCCGGGACCTCAATGAGCAGTTCTTC. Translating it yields CATRDLNEQFF.

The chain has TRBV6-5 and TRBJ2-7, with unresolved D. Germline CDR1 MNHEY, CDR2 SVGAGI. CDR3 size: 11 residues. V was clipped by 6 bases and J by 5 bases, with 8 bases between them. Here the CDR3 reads CASSQLDEQYF. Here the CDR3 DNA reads TGTGCCAGCAGCCAGTTAGACGAGCAGTACTTC.

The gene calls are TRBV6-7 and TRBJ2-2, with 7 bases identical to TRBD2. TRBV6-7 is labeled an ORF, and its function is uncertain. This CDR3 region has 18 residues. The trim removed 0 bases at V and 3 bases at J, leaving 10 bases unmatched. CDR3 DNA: TGTGCCAGCAGTTACTCGAATCTACTGGGAGGGGACACCGGGGAGCTGTTTTTT. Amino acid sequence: CASSYSNLLGGDTGELFF.

The CDR3 DNA follows: TGTGCCAGCAGCTTACCACAGGGGGGGGATTCTATCGTACAGTTCTTC. Its protein is CASSLPQGGDSIVQFF. The chain recombines TRBV7-6 with TRBJ2-1, with a weak D call TRBD1 (8 bases). Germline V gene sequence: CDR1 SGHVS, CDR2 FNYEAQ. Trimming removed 2 bases from V and 13 bases from J, with 24 bases in between. The CDR3 length is 16 residues.

The DNA of the CDR3 is TGTGCCAGTAGTGAAGTGTGGGACAGTTCGACCTACGAGCAGTACTTC. This gives the protein CASSEVWDSSTYEQYF. The chain couples TRBV19 to TRBJ2-7; 7 nucleotides line up with TRBD1. This CDR3 comprises 16 residues. Per germline, CDR1 LNHDA and CDR2 SQIVND (reference sequence). J was trimmed by 2 bases and V by 5 bases; bases with no gene match: 12.

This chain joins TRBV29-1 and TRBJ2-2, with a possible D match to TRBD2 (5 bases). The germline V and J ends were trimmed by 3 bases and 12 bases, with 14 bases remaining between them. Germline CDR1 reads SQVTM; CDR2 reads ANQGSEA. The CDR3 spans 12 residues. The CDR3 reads CSVDRAPGKLFF. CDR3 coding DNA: TGCAGCGTTGATAGGGCTCCGGGGAAGCTGTTTTTT.

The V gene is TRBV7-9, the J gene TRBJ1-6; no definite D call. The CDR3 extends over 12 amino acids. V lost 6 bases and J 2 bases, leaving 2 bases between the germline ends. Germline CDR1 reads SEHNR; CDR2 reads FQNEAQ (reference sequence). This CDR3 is CASRAYNSPLHF. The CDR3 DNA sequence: TGTGCCAGCAGGGCCTATAATTCACCCCTCCACTTT.

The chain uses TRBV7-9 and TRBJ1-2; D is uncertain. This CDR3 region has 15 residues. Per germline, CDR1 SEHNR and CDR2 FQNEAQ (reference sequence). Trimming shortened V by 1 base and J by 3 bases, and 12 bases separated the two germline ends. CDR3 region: CASSLEPGDDYGYTF. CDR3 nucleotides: TGTGCCAGCAGCTTAGAACCAGGCGATGACTATGGCTACACCTTC.

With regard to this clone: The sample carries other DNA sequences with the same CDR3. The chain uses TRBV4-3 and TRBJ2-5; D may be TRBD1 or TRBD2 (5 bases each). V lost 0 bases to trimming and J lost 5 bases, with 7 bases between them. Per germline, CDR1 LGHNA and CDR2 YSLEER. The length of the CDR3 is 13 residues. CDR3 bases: TGCGCCAGCAGCCAAGATTGGGGGGAGACCCAGTACTTC. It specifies CASSQDWGETQYF.

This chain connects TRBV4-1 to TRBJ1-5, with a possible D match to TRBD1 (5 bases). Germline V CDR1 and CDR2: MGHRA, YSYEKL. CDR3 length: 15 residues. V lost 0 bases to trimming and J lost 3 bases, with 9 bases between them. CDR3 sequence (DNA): TGCGCCAGCAGCCAAGACACAGGTTTCAATCAGCCCCAGCATTTT. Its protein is CASSQDTGFNQPQHF.

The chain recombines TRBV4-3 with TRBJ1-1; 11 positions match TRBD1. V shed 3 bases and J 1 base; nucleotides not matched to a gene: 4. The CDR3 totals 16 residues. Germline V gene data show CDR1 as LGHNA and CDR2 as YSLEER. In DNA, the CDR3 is TGCGCCAGCAGCCACGCCGGGACAGGGGGGAACACTGAAGCTTTCTTT. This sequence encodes CASSHAGTGGNTEAFF.

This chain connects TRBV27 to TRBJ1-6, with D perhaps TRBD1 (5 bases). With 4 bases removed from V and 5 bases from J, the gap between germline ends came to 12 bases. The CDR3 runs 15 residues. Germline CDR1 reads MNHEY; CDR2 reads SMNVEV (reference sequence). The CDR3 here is CASSSGTTNNSPLHF. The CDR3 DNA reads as TGTGCCAGCAGTTCCGGGACGACCAATAATTCACCCCTCCACTTT.

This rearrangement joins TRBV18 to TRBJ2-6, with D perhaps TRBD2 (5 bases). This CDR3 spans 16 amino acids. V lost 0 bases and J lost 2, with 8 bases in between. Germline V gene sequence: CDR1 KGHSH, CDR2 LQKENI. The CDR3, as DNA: TGTGCCAGCTCACCACCGGACGGGGCTGGGGCCAACGTCCTGACTTTC. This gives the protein CASSPPDGAGANVLTF.

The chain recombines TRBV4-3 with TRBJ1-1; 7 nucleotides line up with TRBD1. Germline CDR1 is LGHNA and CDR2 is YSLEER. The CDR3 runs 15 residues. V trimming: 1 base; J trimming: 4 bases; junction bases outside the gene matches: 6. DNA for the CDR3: TGCGCCAGCAGCCAAGCCCCTCAGGGGGGCACTGAAGCTTTCTTT. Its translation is CASSQAPQGGTEAFF.

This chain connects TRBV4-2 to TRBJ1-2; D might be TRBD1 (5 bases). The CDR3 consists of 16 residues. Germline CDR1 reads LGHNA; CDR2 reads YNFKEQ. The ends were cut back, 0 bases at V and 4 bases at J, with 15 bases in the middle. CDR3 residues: CASSQEQLAGPYGYTF. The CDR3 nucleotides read TGTGCCAGCAGCCAAGAGCAATTGGCAGGGCCCTATGGCTACACCTTC.

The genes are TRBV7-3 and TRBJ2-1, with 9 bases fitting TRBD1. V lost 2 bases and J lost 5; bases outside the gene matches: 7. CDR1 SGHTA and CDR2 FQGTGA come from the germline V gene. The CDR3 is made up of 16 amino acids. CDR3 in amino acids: CASSLWAGTGNNEQFF. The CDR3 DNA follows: TGTGCCAGCAGCTTATGGGCCGGGACAGGGAACAATGAGCAGTTCTTC.

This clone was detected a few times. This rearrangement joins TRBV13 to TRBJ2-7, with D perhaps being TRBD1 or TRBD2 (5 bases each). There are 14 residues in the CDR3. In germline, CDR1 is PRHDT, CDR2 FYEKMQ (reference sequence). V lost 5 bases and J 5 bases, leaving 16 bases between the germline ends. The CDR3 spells CASSPRDLSHEQYF. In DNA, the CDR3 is TGTGCCAGCAGCCCTCGGGACCTTTCCCACGAGCAGTACTTC.

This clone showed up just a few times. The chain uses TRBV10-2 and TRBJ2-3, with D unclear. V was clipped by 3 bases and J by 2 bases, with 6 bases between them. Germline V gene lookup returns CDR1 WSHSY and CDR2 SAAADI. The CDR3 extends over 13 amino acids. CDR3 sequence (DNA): TGCGCCAGCAGTGATCTGCCCACAGATACGCAGTATTTT. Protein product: CASSDLPTDTQYF.

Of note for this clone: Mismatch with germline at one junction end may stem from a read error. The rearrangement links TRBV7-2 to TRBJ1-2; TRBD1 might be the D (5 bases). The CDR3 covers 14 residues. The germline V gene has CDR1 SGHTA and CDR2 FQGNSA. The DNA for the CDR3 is TGTGCCAACAGCTCCCCAGGGATCAACTATGGCTACACCTTC. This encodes CANSSPGINYGYTF.

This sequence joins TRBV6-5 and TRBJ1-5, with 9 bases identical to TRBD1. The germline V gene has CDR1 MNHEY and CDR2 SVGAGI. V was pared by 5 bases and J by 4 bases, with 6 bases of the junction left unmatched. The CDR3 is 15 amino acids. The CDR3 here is CASSLGQGKNQPQHF. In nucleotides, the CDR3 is TGTGCCAGCAGTCTTGGACAGGGGAAAAATCAGCCCCAGCATTTT.

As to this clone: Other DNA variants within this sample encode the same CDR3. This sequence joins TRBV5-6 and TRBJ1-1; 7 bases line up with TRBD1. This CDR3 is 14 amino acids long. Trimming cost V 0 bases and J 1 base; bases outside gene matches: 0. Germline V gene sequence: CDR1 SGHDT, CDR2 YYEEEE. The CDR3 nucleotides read TGTGCCAGCAGCTTGGGGACAGGGAACACTGAAGCTTTCTTT. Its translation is CASSLGTGNTEAFF. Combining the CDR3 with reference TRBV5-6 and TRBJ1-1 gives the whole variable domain DAGVTQSPTHLIKTRGQQVTLRCSPKSGHDTVSWYQQALGQGPQFIFQYYEEEERQRGNFPDRFSGHQFPNYSSELNVNALLLGDSALYLCASSLGTGNTEAFFGQGTRLTVV.

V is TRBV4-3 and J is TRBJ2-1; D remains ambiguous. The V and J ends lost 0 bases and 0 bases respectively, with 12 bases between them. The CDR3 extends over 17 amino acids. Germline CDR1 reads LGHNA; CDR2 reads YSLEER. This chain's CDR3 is CASSQEDKPSSYNEQFF. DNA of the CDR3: TGCGCCAGCAGCCAAGAGGATAAACCCAGCTCCTACAATGAGCAGTTCTTC.

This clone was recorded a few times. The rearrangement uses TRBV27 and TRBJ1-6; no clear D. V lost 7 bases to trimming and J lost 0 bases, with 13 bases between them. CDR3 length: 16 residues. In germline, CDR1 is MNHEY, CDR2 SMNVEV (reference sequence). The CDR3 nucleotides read TGTGCCAGCACCACGGTTGGTAGCTCCTATAATTCACCCCTCCACTTT. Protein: CASTTVGSSYNSPLHF.

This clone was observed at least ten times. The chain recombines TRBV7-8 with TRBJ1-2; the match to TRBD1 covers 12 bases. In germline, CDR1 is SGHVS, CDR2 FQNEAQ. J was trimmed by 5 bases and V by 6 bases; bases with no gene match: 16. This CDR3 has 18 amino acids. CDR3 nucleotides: TGTGCCAGCAGACTGGAAGGGACAGGGGGCGACTACTTATATGGCTACACCTTC. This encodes CASRLEGTGGDYLYGYTF.

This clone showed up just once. For the CDR3, the DNA is TGTGCCAGCAGTGAACGGACAGGGAGGTCCTACGAGCAGTACTTC. Its protein is CASSERTGRSYEQYF. This rearrangement joins TRBV2 to TRBJ2-7, with 8 nucleotides matching TRBD1. The V gene's germline CDR1 is SNHLY and CDR2 FYNNEI. CDR3 length equals 15 residues. V was pared by 2 bases and J by 1 base, with 4 bases of the junction left unmatched.

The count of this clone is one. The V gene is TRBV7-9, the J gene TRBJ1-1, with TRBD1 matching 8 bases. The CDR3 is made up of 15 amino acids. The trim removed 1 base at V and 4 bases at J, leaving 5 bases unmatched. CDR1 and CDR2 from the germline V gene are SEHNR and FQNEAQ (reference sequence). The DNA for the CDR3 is TGTGCCAGCAGCTTAGGTCAGGGGGCATTCACTGAAGCTTTCTTT. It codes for CASSLGQGAFTEAFF.

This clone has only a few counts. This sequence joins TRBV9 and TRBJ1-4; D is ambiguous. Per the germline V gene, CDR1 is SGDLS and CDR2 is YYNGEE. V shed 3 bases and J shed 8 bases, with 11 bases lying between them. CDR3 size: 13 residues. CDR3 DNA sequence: TGTGCCAGCAGCGCGGATTCAAGGGAAAAACTGTTTTTT. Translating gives CASSADSREKLFF.

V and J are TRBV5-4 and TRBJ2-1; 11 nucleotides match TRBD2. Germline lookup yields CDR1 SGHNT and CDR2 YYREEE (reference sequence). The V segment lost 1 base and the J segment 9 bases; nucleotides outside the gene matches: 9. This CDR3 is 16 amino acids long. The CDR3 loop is CASSLLAGGPETEQFF. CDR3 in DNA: TGTGCCAGCAGCTTGTTAGCGGGGGGGCCAGAGACTGAGCAGTTCTTC. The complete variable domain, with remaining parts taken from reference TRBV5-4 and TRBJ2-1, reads ETGVTQSPTHLIKTRGQQVTLRCSSQSGHNTVSWYQQALGQGPQFIFQYYREEENGRGNFPPRFSGLQFPNYSSELNVNALELDDSALYLCASSLLAGGPETEQFFGPGTRLTVL.